Listed below are T cell receptor beta chains from one sample, sequenced in a study of molecular identifiers for immune sequencing clone quantification. TCRdb called the PCR reads again in MiXCR, with one record for every CDR3 protein. Altogether about 320,000 distinct CDR3 sequences are present, 20% to 25% being singletons, with the ten largest covering about 0.79%. Material: naive CD8+ T cells from blood, with Jurkat cell RNA spiked in. These receptors were obtained from a human donor in good health. Some libraries in this study had Jurkat cell RNA spiked in. Each CDR3 is given with its conserved first and last residue. D genes are given only for firm matches. Part of the rows lack a size; the others show once, few, many or a class for expanded clones.

TRBV11-2	many	-	TRBJ2-3	CASNSKGGETGDTQYF	TGTGCCAGCAACTCCAAGGGCGGGGAAACGGGGGATACGCAGTATTTT
TRBV3-1	few	TRBD1	TRBJ1-2	CASSQDIPDREINYGYTF	TGTGCCAGCAGCCAAGATATCCCGGACAGGGAAATTAACTATGGCTACACCTTC
TRBV9	many	-	TRBJ1-2	CASSVGRGNYGYTF	TGTGCCAGCAGCGTAGGGAGGGGGAACTATGGCTACACCTTC
TRBV7-9	few	TRBD2	TRBJ2-7	CASSLLAGVGYEQYF	TGTGCCAGCAGCTTATTAGCGGGAGTAGGGTACGAGCAGTACTTC
TRBV12-3/TRBV12-4	many	-	TRBJ1-1	CASSLGTDNTEAFF	TGTGCCAGCAGTTTAGGGACAGATAACACTGAAGCTTTCTTT
TRBV5-6	many	TRBD1	TRBJ2-3	CASSSPGGDYDTQYF	TGTGCCAGCAGCTCCCCAGGGGGCGATTACGATACGCAGTATTTT
TRBV29-1	many	TRBD2	TRBJ2-1	CSVKGLAAYNEQFF	TGCAGCGTTAAGGGACTAGCGGCCTACAATGAGCAGTTCTTC
TRBV11-2	-	TRBD2	TRBJ2-5	CASSFSGSYQETQYF	TGTGCCAGCAGCTTTAGCGGGTCGTACCAAGAGACCCAGTACTTC
TRBV7-9	many	TRBD2	TRBJ2-1	CASSLRGRTGLADEQFF	TGTGCCAGCAGCTTAAGGGGTCGTACGGGACTAGCCGATGAGCAGTTCTTC
TRBV11-3	-	-	TRBJ2-7	CASSFGLANEQYF	TGTGCCAGCAGCTTTGGGCTAGCGAACGAGCAGTACTTC
TRBV27	many	-	TRBJ1-5	CASSFGGYSNQPQHF	TGTGCCAGCAGTTTTGGCGGGTATAGCAATCAGCCCCAGCATTTT